A selection of T cell receptor beta chains follows, all from one sample in a study of cytomegalovirus exposure and HLA in healthy donors. Sequencing was performed with immunoSEQ multiplex PCR; in TCRdb, only in-frame clones are kept and a portion is missing. The sample yields under 100,000 clones, around 96% seen once. The specimen sequenced was PBMCs. The receptor set was obtained from a man aged 18-30 years in good health and CMV-seronegative. CDR3s include the opening cysteine and the closing phenylalanine or tryptophan. The D gene is left open where the match is weak. A clone size is listed for some rows: how often the clone was seen (once, few, many), or a class if it is expanded.

size,D,V,J,CDR3,DNA
NA,NA,TRBV25-1,TRBJ2-1,CATQDSRRDEQFF,TGTGCCACCCAAGACAGCCGAAGGGATGAGCAGTTCTTC
NA,NA,TRBV27,TRBJ2-5,CASGVRGLQETQYF,TGTGCCAGTGGAGTGCGGGGGCTCCAAGAGACCCAGTACTTC
NA,TRBD2,TRBV28,TRBJ2-1,CATGRGSSYNEQFF,TGTGCCACAGGGCGGGGGAGCTCCTACAATGAGCAGTTCTTC
once,TRBD1,TRBV4-1,TRBJ1-2,CASSPGQGSYGYTF,TGCGCCAGCAGCCCGGGACAGGGGTCCTATGGCTACACCTTC
NA,TRBD1,TRBV25-1,TRBJ2-5,CASSFLDRGHKYF,TGTGCCAGCAGTTTTCTGGACAGGGGGCATAAGTACTTC
NA,NA,TRBV27,TRBJ1-5,CASSFSAEAVGQPQHF,TGTGCCAGCAGTTTCTCTGCCGAGGCCGTTGGTCAGCCCCAGCATTTT
NA,TRBD2,TRBV10-2,TRBJ2-1,CASSGGLAGTREQFF,TGCGCCAGCAGTGGTGGACTAGCGGGGACCAGAGAGCAGTTCTTC
NA,TRBD2,TRBV7-2,TRBJ2-1,CASSFRLAPAYNEQFF,TGTGCCAGCAGCTTCCGACTAGCACCCGCCTACAATGAGCAGTTCTTC
NA,NA,TRBV30,TRBJ2-5,CAWSVDLGPGAQETQYF,TGTGCCTGGAGTGTGGATCTGGGGCCGGGCGCCCAAGAGACCCAGTACTTC
NA,TRBD1,TRBV9,TRBJ1-2,CASSPNTGGGYTF,TGTGCCAGCAGCCCGAATACAGGGGGGGGCTACACCTTC
NA,TRBD2,TRBV7-2,TRBJ2-5,CASSKGLAEETQYF,TGTGCCAGCAGCAAGGGACTAGCGGAAGAGACCCAGTACTTC
NA,NA,TRBV6-6,TRBJ2-3,CASRGLWELADTQYF,TGTGCCAGCAGAGGACTGTGGGAGCTGGCAGATACGCAGTATTTT
NA,NA,TRBV18,TRBJ1-1,CASSPVQGGGTEAFF,TGTGCCAGCTCACCGGTACAGGGCGGTGGCACTGAAGCTTTCTTT
NA,NA,TRBV4-2,TRBJ1-4,CASSQDGWSGSYEKLFF,TGTGCCAGCAGCCAAGATGGGTGGTCAGGGTCGTATGAAAAACTGTTTTTT
once,NA,TRBV7-9,TRBJ2-2,CASSLLQAGELFF,TGTGCCAGCAGCTTACTACAGGCCGGGGAGCTGTTTTTT
NA,NA,TRBV6-5,TRBJ2-1,CASSLSGQQFF,TGTGCCAGCAGTCTAAGCGGGCAGCAGTTCTTC
NA,NA,TRBV6-1,TRBJ1-1,CASREYRGAMTEAFF,TGTGCCAGCAGGGAGTACCGGGGGGCTATGACTGAAGCTTTCTTT
NA,NA,TRBV5-1,TRBJ2-3,CASSLETGSTDTQYF,TGCGCCAGCAGCTTGGAGACGGGATCCACAGATACGCAGTATTTT
NA,TRBD1,TRBV19,TRBJ1-5,CASSPTGFGGQPQHF,TGTGCCAGTAGTCCGACAGGGTTCGGTGGTCAGCCCCAGCATTTT
NA,TRBD1,TRBV5-1,TRBJ2-1,CASSLDRGDEQFF,TGCGCCAGCAGCTTGGACAGGGGCGATGAGCAGTTCTTC
NA,NA,TRBV11-2,TRBJ2-6,CASSLAGGQGTDGANVLTF,TGTGCCAGCAGCTTAGCCGGTGGTCAGGGGACCGATGGGGCCAACGTCCTGACTTTC
NA,NA,TRBV29-1,TRBJ2-3,CSVEPPGKGTQYF,TGCAGCGTTGAACCCCCAGGGAAGGGTACGCAGTATTTT
NA,TRBD1,TRBV18,TRBJ1-2,CASSPTRDSIYGYTF,TGTGCCAGCTCACCAACACGGGACAGCATCTATGGCTACACCTTC
NA,NA,TRBV18,TRBJ2-7,CASSPRGTLNYEQYF,TGTGCCAGCTCACCCAGGGGCACCCTCAACTACGAGCAGTACTTC
once,TRBD1,TRBV11-2,TRBJ1-2,CASSLVVAGGVSGYTF,TGTGCCAGCAGCTTAGTCGTGGCAGGGGGCGTAAGCGGCTACACCTTC
NA,TRBD1,TRBV4-1,TRBJ2-1,CASSQEVTGGPLNEQFF,TGCGCCAGCAGCCAAGAGGTGACAGGGGGCCCACTCAATGAGCAGTTCTTC
NA,TRBD1,TRBV18,TRBJ1-2,CASSPSGTVNYGYTF,TGTGCCAGCTCTCCTTCCGGGACAGTTAACTATGGCTACACCTTC
NA,NA,TRBV4-1,TRBJ2-5,CASSQDVWREEQYF,TGCGCCAGCAGCCAAGATGTTTGGAGGGAAGAGCAGTACTTC
NA,TRBD1,TRBV18,TRBJ1-4,CASSFSGQGNEKLFF,TGTGCCAGCTCCTTCTCGGGACAGGGGAATGAAAAACTGTTTTTT
NA,NA,TRBV5-1,TRBJ1-2,CASSPTPGSQGYTF,TGCGCCAGCAGCCCGACACCAGGGTCACAGGGCTACACCTTC
NA,NA,TRBV18,TRBJ1-1,CASSPSRGGGDTEAFF,TGTGCCAGCTCACCTTCGAGGGGGGGAGGTGACACTGAAGCTTTCTTT
NA,TRBD1,TRBV11-2,TRBJ1-4,CASSDRGSNEKLFF,TGTGCCAGCAGCGACAGGGGATCTAATGAAAAACTGTTTTTT
NA,NA,TRBV18,TRBJ2-1,CASSPPRRGTVLDLSSYNEQFF,TGTGCCAGCTCACCACCGAGACGCGGGACAGTGCTAGATCTTAGCTCCTACAATGAGCAGTTCTTC
NA,TRBD1,TRBV11-2,TRBJ1-1,CASSEGQGDTEAFF,TGTGCCAGCAGCGAGGGACAGGGAGACACTGAAGCTTTCTTT
NA,TRBD1,TRBV5-1,TRBJ2-1,CASSFGQGYNEQFF,TGCGCCAGCAGCTTCGGACAGGGATACAATGAGCAGTTCTTC
NA,NA,TRBV5-1,TRBJ1-3,CASSFGDSGNTIYF,TGCGCCAGCAGCTTCGGTGACTCTGGAAACACCATATATTTT
NA,TRBD1,TRBV19,TRBJ1-2,CASSQGAPGYGYTF,TGTGCCAGTAGTCAGGGGGCGCCTGGGTATGGCTACACCTTC
NA,NA,TRBV19,TRBJ2-3,CASSDRPNTDTQYF,TGTGCCAGTAGTGACAGGCCAAACACAGATACGCAGTATTTT
NA,TRBD1,TRBV18,TRBJ2-5,CASSPRDRETQYF,TGTGCCAGCTCACCACGGGACAGGGAGACCCAGTACTTC
NA,NA,TRBV7-2,TRBJ1-1,CASSRNGGGQTEAFF,TGTGCCAGCAGCAGAAATGGCGGGGGGCAAACTGAAGCTTTCTTT
NA,TRBD1,TRBV6-1,TRBJ2-3,CASSEWGTGGSIGTQYF,TGTGCCAGCAGTGAATGGGGAACAGGGGGCAGCATCGGTACGCAGTATTTT
NA,NA,TRBV4-1,TRBJ2-7,CASSQKTPYYEQYF,TGCGCCAGCAGCCAAAAGACACCTTATTACGAGCAGTACTTC